This entry describes one T cell receptor (beta chain). The sample originates from a study of cytomegalovirus exposure and HLA in healthy donors. About the study: The 100 to 150 validation repertoires were reported in a later analysis to have been generated on the same platform as the approximately 700 first-cohort repertoires.

This CDR3 spans 17 amino acids. With V trimmed by 6 bases and J by 0 bases, 10 bases remained unmatched. Germline CDR1 and CDR2: MDHEN and SYDVKM. Assay used: immunoSEQ multiplex PCR; TCRdb lists only in-frame clones, some missing. The repertoire holds roughly 250,000 clones, with around 87% as singletons. The chain joins TRBV28 to TRBJ1-5; 8 bases map to TRBD1. Sequenced input: PBMCs. The sequence came from a man aged 18 to 29 in good health and CMV-seronegative. The chain's CDR3 is CASRTTGGGYSNQPQHF. The DNA of the CDR3 is TGTGCCAGCAGAACTACAGGGGGGGGCTATAGCAATCAGCCCCAGCATTTT. The full variable domain, rest sourced from reference TRBV28 and TRBJ1-5, is DVKVTQSSRYLVKRTGEKVFLECVQDMDHENMFWYRQDPGLGLRLIYFSYDVKMKEKGDIPEGYSVSREKKERFSLILESASTNQTSMYLCASRTTGGGYSNQPQHFGDGTRLSIL.